This T cell receptor beta chain appears in the sequencing data of a study of T cells in tuberculosis. Germline CDR1 is SGHRS and CDR2 is YFSETQ. Trimming left V 0 bases short and J 3 bases short, with 12 bases between. The CDR3 totals 15 residues. Measured with immunoSEQ multiplex PCR; TCRdb has only the in-frame clones, and not every one. The sample lists about 88,000 clones, roughly 93% occurring once. Thawed, overnight-rested PBMC were stained with GMM-loaded CD1B tetramer, viability dye and anti-CD3, then sorted. The lipid loaded on the CD1B tetramers was C32 glucose monomycolate from Rhodococcus equi. CD14-expressing monocytes were removed from PBMC before cryopreservation and sorting. Study-wide results and caveats: T cells binding CD1B-GMM tetramer weakly possibly escaped the sort.

The genes are TRBV5-1 and TRBJ1-2; weak D call: TRBD1 (6 bases). The clonotype originates from an adult woman with latent tuberculosis. Sequencing was performed on CD1b-GMM tetramer-negative cells sorted from PBMCs. The CDR3 DNA follows: TGCGCCAGCAGCTTGGATACAGGGAGAGACTATGGCTACACCTTC. Translated, it gives CASSLDTGRDYGYTF.